This T cell receptor (beta chain) was documented in a study of early T cells in non-severe SARS-CoV-2 infection. The sample holds a few counts of this clonotype. Attachment of unique molecular identifiers to individual cDNA molecules was performed. TCRdb passed the 5' RACE reads through MiXCR, listing each CDR3 protein once. The sample lists under 85,000 distinct CDR3 sequences, 13% to 15% occurring once. The germline V gene has CDR1 SEHNR and CDR2 FQNEAQ (reference sequence). The CDR3 runs to 16 residues. Trimming cost V 5 bases and J 4 bases, with 19 bases left between them. The sample was whole blood. This TCR was recovered from an adult who was a healthcare worker with PCR-confirmed SARS-CoV-2 infection or an uninfected control (not recorded which). The chain is built from TRBV7-9 and TRBJ2-3; TRBD1 or TRBD2 may be the D gene (6 bases each). The CDR3 DNA reads TGTGCCAGCAGCATCTGGAAGGGGGGTAGCGCAGATACGCAGTATTTT. Protein product: CASSIWKGGSADTQYF.